This TCR beta chain comes out of a study of CD8 T cells in ankylosing spondylitis. This clonotype has only a few counts. Its antigen is currently unknown. Findings of the study overall: The study identified a TCR beta motif of several highly homologous variants that appeared characteristic of ankylosing spondylitis blood.

Trimming took 4 bases from V and 6 from J; bases not matched to a gene: 9. The V gene's germline CDR1 is SNHLY and CDR2 FYNNEI. The length of the CDR3 is 15 residues. TCRdb redid the calling of the 5' RACE reads with MiXCR, one entry per CDR3 protein. Of roughly 440,000 distinct CDR3 sequences in the sample, roughly 15% are singletons; the top ten hold 1%. The source of this sequence is a male donor with ankylosing spondylitis. Sequencing was performed on blood, either unsorted or a sorted T cell fraction (not recorded which). The gene calls are TRBV2 and TRBJ2-1, with 7 bases that match TRBD2. DNA for the CDR3: TGTGCCAGCAGTGGACGACAAGGACTAGTCAATGAGCAGTTCTTC. Translating gives CASSGRQGLVNEQFF.